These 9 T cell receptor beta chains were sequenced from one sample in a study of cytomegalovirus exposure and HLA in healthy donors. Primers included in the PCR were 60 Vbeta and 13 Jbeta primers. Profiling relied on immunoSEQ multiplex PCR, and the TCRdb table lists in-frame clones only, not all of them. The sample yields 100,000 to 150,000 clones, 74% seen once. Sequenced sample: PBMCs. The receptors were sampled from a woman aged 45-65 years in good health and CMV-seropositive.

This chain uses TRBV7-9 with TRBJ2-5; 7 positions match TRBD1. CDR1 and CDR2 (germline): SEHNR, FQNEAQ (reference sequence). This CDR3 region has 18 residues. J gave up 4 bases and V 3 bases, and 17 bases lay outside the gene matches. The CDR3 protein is CASSFRRGTAAILETQYF. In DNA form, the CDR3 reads TGTGCCAGCAGCTTTAGAAGAGGGACAGCGGCAATTCTAGAGACCCAGTACTTC.

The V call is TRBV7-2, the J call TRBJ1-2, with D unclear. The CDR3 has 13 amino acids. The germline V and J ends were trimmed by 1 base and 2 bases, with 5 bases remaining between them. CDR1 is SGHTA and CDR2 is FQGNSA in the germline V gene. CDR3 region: CASSLGLNYGYTF. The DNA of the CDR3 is TGTGCCAGCAGCTTAGGACTGAACTATGGCTACACCTTC.

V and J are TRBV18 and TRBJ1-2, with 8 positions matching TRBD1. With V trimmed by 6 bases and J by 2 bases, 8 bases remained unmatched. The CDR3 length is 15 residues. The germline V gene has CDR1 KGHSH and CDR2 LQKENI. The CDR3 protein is CASSDRDTLNYGYTF. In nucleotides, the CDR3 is TGTGCCAGCTCGGACAGGGACACCTTGAACTATGGCTACACCTTC.

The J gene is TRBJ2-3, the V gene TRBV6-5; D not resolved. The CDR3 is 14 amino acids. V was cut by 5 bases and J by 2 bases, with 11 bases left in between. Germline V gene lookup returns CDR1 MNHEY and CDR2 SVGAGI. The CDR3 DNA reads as TGTGCCAGCAGTCGGAGACTTCTCACAGATACGCAGTATTTT. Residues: CASSRRLLTDTQYF.

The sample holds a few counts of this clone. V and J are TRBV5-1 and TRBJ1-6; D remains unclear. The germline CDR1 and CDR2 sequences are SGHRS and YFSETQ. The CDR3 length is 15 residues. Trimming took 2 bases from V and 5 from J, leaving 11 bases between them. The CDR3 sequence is CASSLQLDNNSPLHF. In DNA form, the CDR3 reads TGCGCCAGCAGCTTACAGCTGGATAATAATTCACCCCTCCACTTT.

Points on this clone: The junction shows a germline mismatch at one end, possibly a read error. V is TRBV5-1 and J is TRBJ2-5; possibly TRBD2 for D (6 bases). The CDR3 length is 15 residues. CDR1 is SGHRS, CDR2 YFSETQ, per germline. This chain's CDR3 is CASRLGLSYQETQYF. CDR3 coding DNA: TGCGCCAGCAGATTGGGACTCTCGTACCAAGAGACCCAGTACTTC. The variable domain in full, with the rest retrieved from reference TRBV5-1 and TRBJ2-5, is KAGVTQTPRYLIKTRGQQVTLSCSPISGHRSVSWYQQTPGQGLQFLFEYFSETQRNKGNFPGRFSGRQFSNSRSEMNVSTLELGDSALYLCASRLGLSYQETQYFGPGTRLLVL.

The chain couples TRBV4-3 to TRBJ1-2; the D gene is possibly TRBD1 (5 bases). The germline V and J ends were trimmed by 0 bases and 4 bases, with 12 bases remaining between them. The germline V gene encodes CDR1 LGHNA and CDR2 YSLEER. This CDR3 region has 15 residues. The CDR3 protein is CASSQDPQGGYGYTF. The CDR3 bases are TGCGCCAGCAGCCAAGATCCCCAGGGCGGCTATGGCTACACCTTC.

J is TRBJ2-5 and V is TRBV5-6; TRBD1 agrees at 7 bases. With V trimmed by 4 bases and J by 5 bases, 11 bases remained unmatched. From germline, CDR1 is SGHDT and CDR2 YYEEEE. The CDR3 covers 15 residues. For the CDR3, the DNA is TGTGCCAGCAGCCTCGACAGGGTCTTCGGGGAGACCCAGTACTTC. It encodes CASSLDRVFGETQYF.

The CDR3 DNA reads as TGTGCCAGCAGCTTTATACTTACGGACAGGGAGGACTATGGCTACACCTTC. Protein: CASSFILTDREDYGYTF. V is TRBV13 and J is TRBJ1-2; 8 bases map to TRBD1. The V segment lost 3 bases and the J segment 3 bases; nucleotides outside the gene matches: 12. This CDR3 region has 17 residues. Germline V gene lookup returns CDR1 PRHDT and CDR2 FYEKMQ (reference sequence).